This TCR beta chain emerged from a study of T-cell reconstitution after alpha-beta-depleted transplantation in children. V was trimmed by 0 bases and J by 4 bases, leaving 18 bases between them. There are 17 residues in the CDR3. Germline lookup yields CDR1 SGHRS and CDR2 YFSETQ. A library of TCRbeta sequences, prepared with unique molecular identifiers, was generated. TCRdb reprocessed the PCR reads via MiXCR and lists one record per CDR3 protein. The sample shows 400,000 to 500,000 distinct CDR3 sequences, around 9.9% of them seen only once. The clonotype originates from a human donor who donated a stem cell graft to a child with acute myeloid leukemia. This chain uses TRBV5-1 with TRBJ2-3; maybe TRBD1 (6 bases). Sequenced here: PBMCs from the stem cell graft donor, sampled from the stem cell graft. The CDR3 protein is CASSLGLTGQHSDTQYF. The CDR3 nucleotides read TGCGCCAGCAGCTTGGGCCTGACCGGACAGCATTCAGATACGCAGTATTTT.